This TCR beta chain was recorded in a study of blood T cell repertoires in COVID-19. This clone occurred a few times. The repertoire was sequenced with immunoSEQ multiplex PCR; TCRdb's copy has only in-frame clones and lacks some. The table has about 110,000 clones, about 79% seen once. Germline-derived CDR1 and CDR2 are SGHDT and YYEEEE. This CDR3 spans 12 amino acids. The V end lost 0 bases, the J end lost 7 bases, and 7 bases lay between the germline ends. Enrolment of Seattle patients took place during active infection, and they were followed longitudinally. The chain couples TRBV5-6 to TRBJ1-1, with D unclear. What was sequenced was peripheral blood. The sequence was obtained from a man older than 75 with COVID-19, enrolled during active disease. CDR3 amino acids: CASSLGSGEAFF. CDR3 sequence (DNA): TGTGCCAGCAGCTTGGGGTCGGGTGAAGCTTTCTTT.